The rows below give T cell receptor beta chains drawn from one sample of a study of CD8 T cells in Susac syndrome. TCRdb re-derived calls from the immunoSEQ multiplex PCR reads in MiXCR, one entry per CDR3 protein. The table lists 150,000 to 200,000 distinct CDR3 sequences, about 95% of them singletons. The sequencing sample was made of CD4+ T cells from PBMCs. Every receptor here comes from a human donor in good health. Both conserved end residues are part of each CDR3. The D gene is left open where the match is weak. The size entry is marked missing in some rows and otherwise reads once, few, many or a size class.

clone_size | j_call | d_call | v_call | cdr3_aa | cdr3_nt
NA | TRBJ2-3 | TRBD2 | TRBV4-2 | CASSQLAGGDTQYF | TGTGCCAGCAGCCAACTAGCGGGAGGAGATACGCAGTATTTT
NA | TRBJ1-1 | NA | TRBV19 | CASSPGTPTEAFF | TGTGCCAGTTCTCCTGGGACACCCACTGAAGCTTTCTTT
NA | TRBJ2-7 | NA | TRBV20-1 | CSARENLAYEQYF | TGCAGTGCTAGAGAGAACTTGGCCTACGAGCAGTACTTC
NA | TRBJ2-5 | NA | TRBV20-1 | CSASYRQQETQYF | TGCAGTGCTAGTTACCGACAGCAAGAGACCCAGTACTTC
NA | TRBJ2-7 | NA | TRBV6-6 | CASSYRPLGTSYEQYF | TGTGCCAGCAGTTACCGCCCGCTGGGGACAAGCTACGAGCAGTACTTC
NA | TRBJ1-2 | NA | TRBV25-1 | CASRRGGSDGGYTF | TGTGCCAGCAGAAGGGGAGGGTCGGATGGAGGCTACACCTTC
NA | TRBJ2-5 | NA | TRBV5-1 | CASSLAGLPTETQYF | TGCGCCAGCAGCTTGGCGGGACTCCCCACAGAGACCCAGTACTTC
NA | TRBJ1-3 | TRBD1 | TRBV29-1 | CSVEGQGANTIYF | TGCAGCGTTGAAGGGCAGGGGGCGAACACCATATATTTT
NA | TRBJ1-5 | TRBD1 | TRBV7-2 | CASSSQGAGQPQHF | TGTGCCAGCAGCTCACAGGGGGCCGGTCAGCCCCAGCATTTT
NA | TRBJ2-3 | NA | TRBV7-2 | CASSLNSPASTDTQYF | TGTGCCAGCAGCTTGAACTCCCCTGCTAGCACAGATACGCAGTATTTT
NA | TRBJ2-5 | NA | TRBV24-1 | CATSVSSVETQYF | TGTGCCACCAGTGTATCTAGCGTGGAGACCCAGTACTTC
NA | TRBJ2-7 | NA | TRBV29-1 | CSVVPSSPQAAYEQYF | TGCAGCGTTGTACCTTCCTCTCCGCAAGCTGCCTACGAGCAGTACTTC
once | TRBJ1-1 | TRBD1 | TRBV5-6 | CASSFGWTGVEAFF | TGTGCCAGCAGCTTCGGTTGGACAGGGGTTGAAGCTTTCTTT
NA | TRBJ1-1 | NA | TRBV11-2 | CASSLVQGTDTEAFF | TGTGCCAGCAGCTTAGTCCAGGGAACGGACACTGAAGCTTTCTTT
NA | TRBJ2-3 | TRBD1 | TRBV9 | CASGPTGLAADTQYF | TGTGCCAGCGGGCCGACAGGGCTGGCAGCAGATACGCAGTATTTT
NA | TRBJ1-2 | NA | TRBV7-3 | CASSLENRADYGYTF | TGTGCCAGCAGCTTAGAGAACAGGGCGGACTATGGCTACACCTTC
NA | TRBJ1-1 | TRBD1 | TRBV6-4 | CASSDWDSHELAEAFF | TGTGCCAGCAGTGACTGGGACAGCCATGAACTGGCTGAAGCTTTCTTT
NA | TRBJ2-3 | NA | TRBV7-3 | CASSFEGGQGDTQYF | TGTGCCAGCAGCTTCGAAGGTGGACAAGGAGATACGCAGTATTTT
NA | TRBJ2-1 | NA | TRBV29-1 | CSSYAGDNEQFF | TGCAGCTCTTACGCAGGGGACAATGAGCAGTTCTTC
few | TRBJ1-2 | NA | TRBV6-5 | CASSSDGIYGYTF | TGTGCCAGCAGTTCGGACGGTATCTATGGCTACACCTTC
NA | TRBJ2-7 | TRBD2 | TRBV27 | CASSLFFSAGSSYEQYF | TGTGCCAGCAGTTTATTCTTCTCAGCGGGAAGCTCCTACGAGCAGTACTTC
once | TRBJ2-1 | NA | TRBV9 | CASSVVQGYNEQFF | TGTGCCAGCAGCGTAGTACAGGGTTACAATGAGCAGTTCTTC
NA | TRBJ2-1 | TRBD2 | TRBV20-1 | CSARTTSGTYNEQFF | TGCAGTGCTAGAACTACTAGCGGGACCTACAATGAGCAGTTCTTC
NA | TRBJ1-5 | NA | TRBV29-1 | CSVVTGYSNQPQHF | TGCAGCGTAGTGACAGGTTATAGCAATCAGCCCCAGCATTTT
NA | TRBJ2-3 | TRBD1 | TRBV12-3/TRBV12-4 | CASSFLADTRGPDTQYF | TGTGCCAGCAGTTTCTTGGCAGACACAAGGGGGCCAGATACGCAGTATTTT
NA | TRBJ1-1 | NA | TRBV29-1 | CSASGYTEAFF | TGCAGCGCCTCAGGGTACACTGAAGCTTTCTTT
NA | TRBJ2-7 | TRBD2 | TRBV20-1 | CSAPGASGSYEQYF | TGCAGTGCCCCTGGGGCTAGCGGGAGTTACGAGCAGTACTTC
NA | TRBJ2-5 | NA | TRBV30 | CAWRPSGETQYF | TGTGCCTGGAGACCATCCGGGGAGACCCAGTACTTC
NA | TRBJ2-3 | TRBD1 | TRBV30 | CAWTTGGTDTQYF | TGTGCCTGGACGACAGGGGGCACAGATACGCAGTATTTT
NA | TRBJ2-3 | NA | TRBV27 | CASSLSAGSTDTQYF | TGTGCCAGCAGTTTAAGTGCGGGAAGCACAGATACGCAGTATTTT
NA | TRBJ2-1 | TRBD2 | TRBV9 | CASSVLAGTQFF | TGTGCCAGCAGCGTCTTAGCGGGGACGCAGTTCTTC
NA | TRBJ2-3 | NA | TRBV9 | CASSASWTQYF | TGTGCCAGCAGCGCGTCTTGGACGCAGTATTTT
few | TRBJ2-5 | NA | TRBV29-1 | CSVLGGLDETQYF | TGCAGCGTTCTTGGGGGGCTCGATGAGACCCAGTACTTC
NA | TRBJ2-7 | TRBD2 | TRBV9 | CASSPRLAGGNEQYF | TGTGCCAGCAGCCCGCGACTAGCGGGAGGCAACGAGCAGTACTTC
few | TRBJ2-7 | NA | TRBV6-2/TRBV6-3 | CASSSPGPKYF | TGTGCCAGCAGTTCCCCGGGACCCAAGTACTTC